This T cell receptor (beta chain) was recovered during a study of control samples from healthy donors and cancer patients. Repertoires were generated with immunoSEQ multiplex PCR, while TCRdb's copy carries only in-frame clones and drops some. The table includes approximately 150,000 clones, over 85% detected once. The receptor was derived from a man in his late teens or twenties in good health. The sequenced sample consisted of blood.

This CDR3 reads CASSYSRSNEAFF. The CDR3 DNA follows: TGTGCCAGCAGTTACTCACGGAGTAATGAAGCTTTCTTT. V gene TRBV6-5 combines with J gene TRBJ1-1; the D is unclear. CDR3 length equals 13 residues. Deletions cut 0 bases from V and 7 bases from J, with 9 bases between. The germline CDR1 and CDR2 sequences are MNHEY and SVGAGI.